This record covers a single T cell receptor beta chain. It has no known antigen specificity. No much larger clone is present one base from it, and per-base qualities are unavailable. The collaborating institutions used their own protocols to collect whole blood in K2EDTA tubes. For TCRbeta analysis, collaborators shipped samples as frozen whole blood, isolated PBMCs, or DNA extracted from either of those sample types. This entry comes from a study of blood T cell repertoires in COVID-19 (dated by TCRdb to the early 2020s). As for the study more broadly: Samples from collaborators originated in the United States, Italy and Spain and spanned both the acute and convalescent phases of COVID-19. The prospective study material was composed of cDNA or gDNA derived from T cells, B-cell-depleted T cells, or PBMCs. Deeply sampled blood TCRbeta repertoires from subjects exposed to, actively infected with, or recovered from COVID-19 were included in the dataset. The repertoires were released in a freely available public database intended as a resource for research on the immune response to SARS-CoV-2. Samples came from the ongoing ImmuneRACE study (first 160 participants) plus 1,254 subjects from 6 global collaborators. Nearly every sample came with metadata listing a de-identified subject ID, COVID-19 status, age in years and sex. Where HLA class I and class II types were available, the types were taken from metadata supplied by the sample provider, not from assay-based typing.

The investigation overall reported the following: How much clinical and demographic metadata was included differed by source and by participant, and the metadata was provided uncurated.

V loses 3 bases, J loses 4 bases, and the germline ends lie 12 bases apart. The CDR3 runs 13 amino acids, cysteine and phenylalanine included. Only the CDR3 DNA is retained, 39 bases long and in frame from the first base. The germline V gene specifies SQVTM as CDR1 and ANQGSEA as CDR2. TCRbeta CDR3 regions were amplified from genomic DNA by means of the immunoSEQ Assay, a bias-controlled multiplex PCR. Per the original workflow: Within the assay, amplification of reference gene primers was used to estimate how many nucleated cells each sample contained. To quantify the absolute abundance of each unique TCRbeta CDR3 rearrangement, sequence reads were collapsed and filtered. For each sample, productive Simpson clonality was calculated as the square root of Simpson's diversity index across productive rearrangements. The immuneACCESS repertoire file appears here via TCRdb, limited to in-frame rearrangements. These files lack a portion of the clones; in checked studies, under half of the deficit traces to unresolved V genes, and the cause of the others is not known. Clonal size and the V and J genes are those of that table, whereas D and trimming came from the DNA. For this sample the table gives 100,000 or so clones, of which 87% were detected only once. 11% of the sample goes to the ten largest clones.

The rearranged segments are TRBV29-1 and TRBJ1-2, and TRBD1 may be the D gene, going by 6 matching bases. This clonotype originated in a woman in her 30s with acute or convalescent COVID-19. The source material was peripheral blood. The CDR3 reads CSVEAGVSYGYTF. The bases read TGCAGCGTTGAGGCAGGGGTGTCCTATGGCTACACCTTC. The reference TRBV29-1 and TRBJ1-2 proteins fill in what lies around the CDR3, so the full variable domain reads SAVISQKPSRDICQRGTSLTIQCQVDSQVTMMFWYRQQPGQSLTLIATANQGSEATYESGFVIDKFPISRPNLTFSTLTVSNMSPEDSSIYLCSVEAGVSYGYTFGSGTRLTVV.